This T cell receptor beta chain was observed in a study of blood T cell repertoires in COVID-19. Study in general: Collection of acute and convalescent COVID-19 samples took place in the United States, Italy and Spain. The cDNA or gDNA used as material had been derived from T cells, B-cell-depleted T cells, or PBMCs.

Per the original methods: Estimation of nucleated cell counts was performed using reference gene primer amplification. Sequencing was performed with immunoSEQ multiplex PCR; in TCRdb, only in-frame clones are kept and a portion is missing. D and trimming come from the DNA, and the V and J calls and clone size come from that table. The sample carries more than 110,000 clones, 60% to 80% recorded once. The receptor comes from a woman between 50 and 59 years old with active or convalescent COVID-19. The source material was peripheral blood.

The CDR3 nucleotides are TGCGCCAGCAGCCAAGATCCCCCAGGGTCGAGGACTAATGAAAAACTGTTTTTT. Protein sequence: CASSQDPPGSRTNEKLFF. This chain links TRBV4-3 with TRBJ1-4; maybe TRBD1 (5 bases). The CDR3 runs 18 residues. The V and J ends lost 0 bases and 2 bases respectively, with 16 bases between them. Germline assignment: CDR1 LGHNA and CDR2 YSLEER.